The 8 T cell receptor beta chains presented below share a single source sample, sequenced in a study of cytomegalovirus exposure and HLA in healthy donors. The PCR made use of 60 Vbeta and 13 Jbeta primers. Sequencing used immunoSEQ multiplex PCR; TCRdb keeps in-frame clones, though not all of them. The top ten clones hold less than 25% of a sample with 55,000 to 80,000 clones, 65% to 80% of them seen once. Sequencing was performed on PBMCs. All receptors come from a man aged 40-55 years in good health and CMV-seropositive.

V and J are TRBV4-1 and TRBJ2-6, with 9 nucleotides matching TRBD1. J was trimmed by 4 bases and V by 1 base; bases with no gene match: 5. The germline CDR1 and CDR2 sequences are MGHRA and YSYEKL. The CDR3 is made up of 17 amino acids. CDR3 in DNA: TGCGCCAGCAGCCAAGGACAGGGGGTTAGAGGGGCCAACGTCCTGACTTTC. Its protein product is CASSQGQGVRGANVLTF.

This clone has just a few counts. V usage is TRBV7-9 and J usage is TRBJ1-6; possible D gene TRBD1, 5 bases. CDR1 is SEHNR, CDR2 FQNEAQ, per germline (reference sequence). CDR3 size: 15 residues. V dropped 1 base and J dropped 8 bases, with 12 bases sitting between them. CDR3 nucleotide sequence: TGTGCCAGCAGCTTAGTATCAGGGTACGATTCACCCCTCCACTTT. It yields the protein CASSLVSGYDSPLHF.

This clone has just one count. The chain couples TRBV19 to TRBJ2-3; D perhaps matches TRBD2 (5 bases). CDR1 LNHDA and CDR2 SQIVND come from the germline V gene (reference sequence). This CDR3 is built from 16 residues. The ends were cut back, 3 bases at V and 2 bases at J, with 15 bases in the middle. In DNA, the CDR3 is TGTGCCAGTAGTATCCAGTTTACCCGGGACACAGATACGCAGTATTTT. Translating gives CASSIQFTRDTDTQYF. Looking up the rest from reference TRBV19 and TRBJ2-3 gives the full variable domain: DGGITQSPKYLFRKEGQNVTLSCEQNLNHDAMYWYRQDPGQGLRLIYYSQIVNDFQKGDIAEGYSVSREKKESFPLTVTSAQKNPTAFYLCASSIQFTRDTDTQYFGPGTRLTVL.

The V gene is TRBV28, the J gene TRBJ2-1; 7 bases line up with TRBD1. The CDR3 is made up of 14 amino acids. Looked up from germline, CDR1 is MDHEN and CDR2 is SYDVKM. The V and J ends lost 6 bases and 5 bases, in that order; junction bases with no gene match: 7. The CDR3 sequence: CASRGQATNNEQFF. DNA for the CDR3: TGTGCCAGCAGAGGACAGGCCACGAACAATGAGCAGTTCTTC.

The rearrangement links TRBV18 to TRBJ1-3, with unresolved D. This CDR3 comprises 16 residues. Per the germline V gene, CDR1 is KGHSH and CDR2 is LQKENI. V gave up 0 bases and J gave up 0 bases, with 9 bases separating them. The CDR3: CASSPPGGLSGNTIYF. CDR3 nucleotide sequence: TGTGCCAGCTCACCACCTGGCGGTCTCTCTGGAAACACCATATATTTT.

The chain combines TRBV6-6 with TRBJ1-2, with a possible D match to TRBD1 (5 bases). The CDR3 is made up of 14 amino acids. CDR1 is MNHNY, CDR2 SVGAGI, per germline (reference sequence). The V end lost 6 bases, the J end lost 8 bases, and 19 bases lay between the germline ends. CDR3 protein: CASSWRDRARGYTF. The CDR3 nucleotides are TGTGCCAGCAGCTGGCGGGACCGCGCTAGGGGCTACACCTTC.

The sample holds a few counts of this clone. J is TRBJ2-5 and V is TRBV6-5, with a possible D match to TRBD1 (6 bases). V shed 6 bases and J shed 11 bases, with 16 bases lying between them. Germline V lookup: CDR1 MNHEY, CDR2 SVGAGI. The CDR3 runs 12 residues. CDR3 region: CASSLGAWEQYF. DNA of the CDR3: TGTGCCAGCAGCTTGGGGGCGTGGGAGCAGTACTTC.

The chain links TRBV6-4 to TRBJ1-1; the match to TRBD1 covers 7 bases. From germline, CDR1 is MRHNA and CDR2 SNTAGT. The V segment lost 6 bases and the J segment 1 base; nucleotides outside the gene matches: 2. The CDR3 has 13 residues. CDR3 sequence (DNA): TGTGCCAGCAGGGGGACAGCGAACACTGAAGCTTTCTTT. This codes for CASRGTANTEAFF.